This passage covers 21 T cell receptor beta chains from one sample sequenced in a study of blood T cell repertoires in COVID-19. Method: immunoSEQ multiplex PCR; TCRdb's copy keeps in-frame clones and lacks some. Altogether 250,000 to 300,000 clones are present, about nine tenths being singletons, with the ten largest covering 2% to 2.5%. Specimen: peripheral blood. All receptors come from a man aged 50-60 years with acute or convalescent COVID-19.

The chain is built from TRBV19 and TRBJ1-1, with D tentatively TRBD1 (6 bases). Trimming took 5 bases from V and 8 from J, leaving 9 bases between them. Germline-derived CDR1 and CDR2 are LNHDA and SQIVND (reference sequence). The CDR3 sequence is 11 residues long. CDR3 sequence reads: CASSSDSEAFF. The CDR3 DNA sequence: TGTGCCAGTAGTTCGGACAGCGAAGCTTTCTTT.

The V gene is TRBV30, the J gene TRBJ2-1; D is uncertain. The germline CDR1 and CDR2 sequences are GTSNPN and SVGIG (reference sequence). Deletions cut 4 bases from V and 6 bases from J, with 10 bases between. CDR3 size: 12 residues. The CDR3, as DNA: TGTGCCTGGACGAGGCAACCCAATGAGCAGTTCTTC. The encoded protein is CAWTRQPNEQFF.

The chain has TRBV3-1 (or the pseudogene TRBV3-2) and TRBJ1-2; 7 bases agree with TRBD1. Trimming removed 2 bases from V and 4 bases from J; junction bases left unmatched: 10. This CDR3 has 16 residues. Germline V CDR1 and CDR2: LGHDT, YNNKEL (reference sequence). The CDR3 reads CASSQHSDRVVYGYTF. The CDR3 coding sequence is TGTGCCAGCAGCCAACACTCCGACAGGGTGGTCTATGGCTACACCTTC.

This chain links TRBV6-5 with TRBJ1-1; TRBD1 matches at 9 bases. Germline-derived CDR1 and CDR2 are MNHEY and SVGAGI. The CDR3 is 15 amino acids. V was pared by 6 bases and J by 3 bases, with 8 bases of the junction left unmatched. DNA for the CDR3: TGTGCCAGCAGGACACAGGGGGCGGCGGACACTGAAGCTTTCTTT. Encoded protein: CASRTQGAADTEAFF.

This chain connects TRBV11-2 to TRBJ1-5, with a weak D call TRBD1 (6 bases). Germline V lookup: CDR1 SGHAT, CDR2 FQNNGV. V was shortened by 1 base and J by 3 bases, with 13 bases between the two germline ends. This CDR3 is built from 16 residues. In DNA form, the CDR3 reads TGTGCCAGCAGCTTAGGAACGGGGGGCATCAATCAGCCCCAGCATTTT. Translation: CASSLGTGGINQPQHF.

The CDR3 loop reads CASSPPGTGGAGYEQYF. The CDR3 bases are TGCGCCAGCAGTCCGCCCGGGACAGGGGGCGCAGGCTACGAGCAGTACTTC. V is TRBV5-1 and J is TRBJ2-7; TRBD1 matches 12 bases. The junction had 12 bases not matched to a gene; V was cut back by 5 bases and J by 3 bases. Germline V gene data show CDR1 as SGHRS and CDR2 as YFSETQ. This CDR3 is built from 17 residues. Combining the CDR3 with reference TRBV5-1 and TRBJ2-7 gives the whole variable domain KAGVTQTPRYLIKTRGQQVTLSCSPISGHRSVSWYQQTPGQGLQFLFEYFSETQRNKGNFPGRFSGRQFSNSRSEMNVSTLELGDSALYLCASSPPGTGGAGYEQYFGPGTRLTVT.

The chain uses TRBV7-9 and TRBJ1-5; the D is unclear. Germline CDR1 reads SEHNR; CDR2 reads FQNEAQ (reference sequence). The CDR3 is made up of 14 amino acids. Trimming shortened V by 0 bases and J by 2 bases, and 5 bases separated the two germline ends. The CDR3 reads CASSLAYGNQPQHF. The CDR3 coding sequence is TGTGCCAGCAGCTTAGCGTATGGCAATCAGCCCCAGCATTTT.

The V call is TRBV27, the J call TRBJ2-3, with 9 bases aligning to TRBD1. The CDR3 spans 21 residues. The J segment lost 2 bases and the V segment lost 6 bases, leaving 24 bases of the junction unmatched. Germline loops: CDR1 MNHEY, CDR2 SMNVEV (reference sequence). This chain's CDR3 is CASRPFRTGVGAQPNTDTQYF. DNA for the CDR3: TGTGCCAGCAGACCCTTTCGGACAGGGGTCGGGGCGCAACCGAACACAGATACGCAGTATTTT.

The chain carries TRBV9 and TRBJ2-7; D possibly corresponds to TRBD2 (6 bases). The CDR3 has 11 residues. The germline V gene encodes CDR1 SGDLS and CDR2 YYNGEE. The germline V and J ends were trimmed by 10 bases and 5 bases, with 13 bases remaining between them. This CDR3 is CASSEGHEQYF. CDR3 bases: TGTGCCTCCTCGGAGGGCCACGAGCAGTACTTC.

The rearrangement uses TRBV6-5 and TRBJ1-3, with D perhaps matching TRBD1 (5 bases). This CDR3 spans 15 amino acids. Trimming left V 7 bases short and J 0 bases short, with 13 bases between. Germline V CDR1 and CDR2: MNHEY, SVGAGI. CDR3 sequence (DNA): TGTGCCAGCATTTTAAACAGGAACTCTGGAAACACCATATATTTT. This encodes CASILNRNSGNTIYF.

J is TRBJ1-2 and V is TRBV5-1, with 11 bases aligning to TRBD1. In germline, CDR1 is SGHRS, CDR2 YFSETQ. The CDR3 extends over 14 amino acids. V dropped 4 bases and J dropped 7; count of bases not matched to a gene: 6. CDR3 amino acids: CASSPGTGGFGYTF. The DNA of the CDR3 is TGCGCCAGCAGCCCCGGGACAGGGGGTTTTGGCTACACCTTC.

This chain connects TRBV2 to TRBJ1-1; possible D gene TRBD1, 6 bases. There are 12 residues in the CDR3. Germline V gene lookup returns CDR1 SNHLY and CDR2 FYNNEI. The ends were cut back, 3 bases at V and 8 bases at J, with 10 bases in the middle. The CDR3 here is CASSESGGEAFF. The CDR3 DNA is TGTGCCAGCAGTGAGTCGGGGGGCGAAGCTTTCTTT.

V is TRBV6-5 and J is TRBJ2-2, with D possibly being TRBD2 (6 bases). V was pared by 2 bases and J by 2 bases, with 12 bases between. Looked up from germline, CDR1 is MNHEY and CDR2 is SVGAGI. This CDR3 is 16 amino acids long. The CDR3 sequence: CASSYGGEKNTGELFF. The CDR3 nucleotides are TGTGCCAGCAGTTACGGAGGGGAAAAAAACACCGGGGAGCTGTTTTTT.

This clone was detected once. The genes are TRBV11-2 and TRBJ1-1; tentative D call: TRBD1 (6 bases). The CDR3 runs 17 residues. Trimming pared 4 bases from V and 0 bases from J, leaving 18 bases between. Germline V gene data show CDR1 as SGHAT and CDR2 as FQNNGV. This chain's CDR3 is CASSSYRAQLMNTEAFF. Here the CDR3 DNA reads TGTGCCAGCAGCTCGTACAGGGCTCAACTCATGAACACTGAAGCTTTCTTT.

The chain links TRBV10-1 to TRBJ2-2; 10 bases align to TRBD1. The junction had 6 bases not matched to a gene; V was cut back by 4 bases and J by 7 bases. The CDR3 sequence is 15 residues long. Germline-derived CDR1 and CDR2 are WNHNN and SYGVQD (reference sequence). The CDR3 DNA reads TGCGCCAGCAGTGCCGGGACAGGGGAGGGCGGGGAGCTGTTTTTT. Translation: CASSAGTGEGGELFF.

The chain couples TRBV11-3 to TRBJ1-6; TRBD1 might be the D (6 bases). V lost 5 bases to trimming and J lost 5 bases, with 10 bases between them. This CDR3 comprises 14 residues. Germline loops: CDR1 SGHNT, CDR2 YENEEA. The CDR3 sequence: CASSKTGNNSPLHF. In nucleotides, the CDR3 is TGTGCCAGCAGCAAAACAGGGAATAATTCACCCCTCCACTTT.

As to this clone: Other DNA variants within this sample encode the same CDR3. The chain links TRBV30 to TRBJ1-5, with 12 bases aligning to TRBD1. CDR1 GTSNPN and CDR2 SVGIG come from the germline V gene (reference sequence). The V gene end was trimmed by 1 base and the J gene end by 3 bases; junction bases not matched to a gene: 1. This CDR3 is 15 amino acids long. The CDR3 sequence is CAWSGDRGHNQPQHF. DNA for the CDR3: TGTGCCTGGAGTGGGGACAGGGGGCACAATCAGCCCCAGCATTTT.

V is TRBV4-2 and J is TRBJ2-1; the match to TRBD2 covers 11 bases. The V segment lost 3 bases and the J segment 7 bases; nucleotides outside the gene matches: 5. The CDR3 contains 15 residues. From germline, CDR1 is LGHNA and CDR2 YNFKEQ. CDR3 nucleotide sequence: TGTGCCAGCAGCCACACGACTAGCGGGGAGAATGAGCAGTTCTTC. This codes for CASSHTTSGENEQFF.

The rearrangement joins TRBV12-3 or TRBV12-4 to TRBJ1-1; D call uncertain. This CDR3 has 13 amino acids. The V gene lost 7 bases and the J gene lost 11 bases, with 20 bases spanning the gap. The CDR3 loop is CASMETSRRWAFF. DNA for the CDR3: TGTGCCAGCATGGAAACTTCCCGCAGGTGGGCTTTCTTT.

The chain employs TRBV5-6 and TRBJ2-5, with 7 nucleotides matching TRBD2. Germline V gives CDR1 SGHDT, CDR2 YYEEEE. The CDR3 covers 15 residues. V was clipped by 1 base and J by 2 bases; unmatched bases: 5. The CDR3: CASSLLRGVQETQYF. DNA for the CDR3: TGTGCCAGCAGCTTGTTACGGGGGGTGCAAGAGACCCAGTACTTC.

V and J are TRBV24-1 and TRBJ2-2, with TRBD1 matching 7 bases. V dropped 7 bases and J dropped 0; count of bases not matched to a gene: 4. This CDR3 has 15 residues. Per germline, CDR1 KGHDR and CDR2 SFDVKD. The CDR3, as DNA: TGTGCCACCAGCGACAGGGTCGCGAACACCGGGGAGCTGTTTTTT. It codes for CATSDRVANTGELFF.